This passage covers 21 T cell receptor beta chains from one sample sequenced in a study of STAT5B mutations in CD4+ large granular lymphocyte leukemia (dated by TCRdb to between 2021 and 2023). The library was produced with the immunoSEQ multiplex PCR assay. The clones in this table, taken by TCRdb from immuneACCESS, are in-frame only. Not every clone is retained; where verified, under half of the shortfall comes from an unresolved V gene, and the cause of the rest is unknown. This sample comprises some 30,000 clones, approximately 84% of them detected only once. The top ten constitute approximately 1.1% of the sample. Sequencing was performed on CD4+ T cells from blood buffy coats. The receptors stem from a human donor in good health.

V and J are TRBV10-3 and TRBJ2-7, with D possibly TRBD1 on 6 matching bases. Germline V CDR1 and CDR2: ENHRY, SYGVKD. This CDR3 spans 13 amino acids. V lost 3 bases and J lost 2, with 8 bases in between. CDR3 sequence reads: CAISEGQTYEQYV. CDR3 DNA: TGTGCCATCAGTGAAGGACAGACCTACGAGCAGTACGTC.

V and J are TRBV7-2 and TRBJ1-3; TRBD1 is a possible D gene (6 bases). Germline values: CDR1 SGHTA, CDR2 FQGNSA. Trimming removed 5 bases from V and 5 bases from J, with 16 bases in between. This CDR3 region has 15 residues. This CDR3 is CASSLEQGVRNTIYF. CDR3 DNA sequence: TGTGCCAGCAGCCTCGAACAGGGTGTTAGAAACACCATATATTTT.

In nucleotides, the CDR3 is TGTGCCAGCAGCCCAGGGGAGAGGGACTACGAGCAGTACTTC. Protein: CASSPGERDYEQYF. The chain recombines TRBV4-2 with TRBJ2-7; TRBD1 is a possible D gene (6 bases). From germline, CDR1 is LGHNA and CDR2 YNFKEQ. The CDR3 is 14 residues long. V dropped 4 bases and J dropped 3 bases, with 13 bases sitting between them.

This clone was detected a few times. The chain has TRBV7-9 and TRBJ1-5; perhaps TRBD1 as D (5 bases). Between the trimmed V and J ends, which lost 1 base and 5 bases, there was a span of 9 bases. Germline V gene data show CDR1 as SEHNR and CDR2 as FQNEAQ (reference sequence). The CDR3 sequence is 14 residues long. The DNA for the CDR3 is TGTGCCAGCAGCTTAGAGACAGTGCATCAGCCCCAGCATTTT. This gives the protein CASSLETVHQPQHF.

The gene calls are TRBV5-1 and TRBJ1-5; D is unclear. The CDR3 has 14 amino acids. Trimming removed 0 bases at V and 5 bases at J, with 9 bases between. Germline values: CDR1 SGHRS, CDR2 YFSETQ. CDR3 nucleotide sequence: TGCGCCAGCAGCTTGGACGGCTCTTATCAGCCCCAGCATTTT. It translates to CASSLDGSYQPQHF.

The V call is TRBV5-6, the J call TRBJ2-4; D tentatively reads TRBD1 or TRBD2 (5 bases each). Trimming removed 4 bases at V and 8 bases at J, with 16 bases between. This CDR3 region has 14 residues. Germline assignment: CDR1 SGHDT and CDR2 YYEEEE. CDR3 DNA: TGTGCCAGCAGCCCGGGACCTAATATAGACATTCAGTACTTC. This translates into CASSPGPNIDIQYF. The full variable domain, its missing parts supplied by reference TRBV5-6 and TRBJ2-4, is DAGVTQSPTHLIKTRGQQVTLRCSPKSGHDTVSWYQQALGQGPQFIFQYYEEEERQRGNFPDRFSGHQFPNYSSELNVNALLLGDSALYLCASSPGPNIDIQYFGAGTRLSVL.

J is TRBJ1-1 and V is TRBV30; weak D call: TRBD1 (5 bases). V lost 0 bases, J lost 4 bases, and 9 bases lay in between. The CDR3 is 13 amino acids. Germline V CDR1 and CDR2: GTSNPN, SVGIG (reference sequence). The CDR3 spells CAWSVQESTEAFF. DNA of the CDR3: TGTGCCTGGAGTGTACAGGAGAGCACTGAAGCTTTCTTT. Looking up the rest from reference TRBV30 and TRBJ1-1 gives the full variable domain: SQTIHQWPATLVQPVGSPLSLECTVEGTSNPNLYWYRQAAGRGLQLLFYSVGIGQISSEVPQNLSASRPQDRQFILSSKKLLLSDSGFYLCAWSVQESTEAFFGQGTRLTVV.

The chain joins TRBV28 to TRBJ1-6, with D maybe TRBD1 (5 bases). The CDR3 runs to 16 residues. The ends were cut back, 6 bases at V and 3 bases at J, with 15 bases in the middle. Germline V gene sequence: CDR1 MDHEN, CDR2 SYDVKM. The chain's CDR3 is CASRPQGNFYNSPLHF. The CDR3 nucleotides are TGTGCCAGCAGACCTCAGGGTAATTTCTATAATTCACCCCTCCACTTT.

J is TRBJ2-1 and V is TRBV29-1; 8 bases agree with TRBD1. V shed 6 bases and J 10 bases; nucleotides not matched to a gene: 11. The CDR3 length is 13 residues. CDR1 SQVTM and CDR2 ANQGSEA come from the germline V gene. CDR3 amino acids: CSVARQGLGEQFF. CDR3 sequence (DNA): TGCAGCGTCGCTCGACAGGGGCTGGGAGAGCAGTTCTTC.

The genes are TRBV19 and TRBJ1-1, with D perhaps matching TRBD1 (5 bases). Trimming cost V 6 bases and J 0 bases, with 11 bases left between them. The CDR3 spans 14 residues. CDR1 is LNHDA, CDR2 SQIVND, per germline (reference sequence). The CDR3 loop reads CASSLGPVNTEAFF. CDR3 nucleotide sequence: TGTGCCAGTAGCCTGGGGCCTGTGAACACTGAAGCTTTCTTT.

This clone was seen a few times. This chain links TRBV11-2 with TRBJ1-4, with 11 bases identical to TRBD1. Germline assignment: CDR1 SGHAT and CDR2 FQNNGV. Trimming took 5 bases from V and 12 from J; bases not matched to a gene: 14. The CDR3 covers 16 residues. CDR3 in DNA: TGTGCCAGCAGCAGGAGGGCACCCGGGACAGGGGGAGAACTGTTTTTT. Amino acid sequence: CASSRRAPGTGGELFF.

This clone came up a few times. V usage is TRBV19 and J usage is TRBJ1-5; 7 positions agree with TRBD1. CDR3 length: 14 residues. Germline-derived CDR1 and CDR2 are LNHDA and SQIVND (reference sequence). J lost 6 bases, V lost 7 bases, and 9 bases had no gene match. The CDR3 DNA reads as TGTGCCAGTACCCCACAGGGGTCGGGTCAGCCCCAGCATTTT. Translating it yields CASTPQGSGQPQHF.

A few counts support this clone. In DNA, the CDR3 is TGTGCCAGTAGTATCGAGGGCAGGGGATATCAGCCCCAGCATTTT. Its translation is CASSIEGRGYQPQHF. The gene calls are TRBV19 and TRBJ1-5; possibly TRBD1 for D (6 bases). Deletions cut 3 bases from V and 5 bases from J, with 14 bases between. The CDR3 is made up of 15 amino acids. Germline V gives CDR1 LNHDA, CDR2 SQIVND (reference sequence).

This clone was recorded once. CDR3 loop: CASSSSRGTDTQYF. For the CDR3, the DNA is TGTGCCAGCAGCTCATCGCGGGGCACAGATACGCAGTATTTT. This chain uses TRBV11-3 with TRBJ2-3, with D possibly matching TRBD2 (5 bases). V lost 4 bases and J lost 1, with 9 bases in between. The CDR3 extends over 14 amino acids. The germline V gene encodes CDR1 SGHNT and CDR2 YENEEA.

The rearrangement uses TRBV25-1 and TRBJ2-5, with 8 bases aligning to TRBD1. This CDR3 spans 15 amino acids. Germline loops: CDR1 MGHDK, CDR2 SYGVNS. The V segment lost 1 base and the J segment 4 bases; nucleotides outside the gene matches: 5. The CDR3 sequence is CASSELDRVGETQYF. CDR3 sequence (DNA): TGTGCCAGCAGTGAATTGGACAGGGTGGGAGAGACCCAGTACTTC.

The gene calls are TRBV5-1 and TRBJ1-1; 9 bases align to TRBD1. V was pared by 3 bases and J by 0 bases, with 3 bases of the junction left unmatched. CDR3 length: 15 amino acids. Germline V gene lookup returns CDR1 SGHRS and CDR2 YFSETQ. This chain's CDR3 is CASSSGTGMNTEAFF. The CDR3 DNA sequence: TGCGCCAGCAGCTCCGGGACAGGGATGAACACTGAAGCTTTCTTT. The complete variable domain, with remaining parts taken from reference TRBV5-1 and TRBJ1-1, reads KAGVTQTPRYLIKTRGQQVTLSCSPISGHRSVSWYQQTPGQGLQFLFEYFSETQRNKGNFPGRFSGRQFSNSRSEMNVSTLELGDSALYLCASSSGTGMNTEAFFGQGTRLTVV.

The CDR3: CASSRNPGDTQYF. The CDR3 DNA reads as TGTGCCAGCAGCCGCAACCCTGGGGATACGCAGTATTTT. This chain uses TRBV5-6 with TRBJ2-3; no clear D. The CDR3 spans 13 residues. The V and J ends lost 4 bases and 6 bases respectively, with 12 bases between them. CDR1 is SGHDT, CDR2 YYEEEE, per germline.

The chain couples TRBV7-9 to TRBJ2-2; 9 bases line up with TRBD2. Germline V gene lookup returns CDR1 SEHNR and CDR2 FQNEAQ (reference sequence). The ends lost 1 base at V and 5 bases at J; junction bases unmatched: 2. The CDR3 is 15 residues long. CDR3 sequence reads: CASSLVLAGTGELFF. CDR3 nucleotides: TGTGCCAGCAGCTTAGTCCTAGCGGGAACCGGGGAGCTGTTTTTT.

This sequence joins TRBV28 and TRBJ1-1; 7 positions agree with TRBD1. Germline CDR1 MDHEN, CDR2 SYDVKM. The CDR3 length is 16 residues. J gave up 0 bases and V 9 bases, and 13 bases lay outside the gene matches. For the CDR3, the DNA is TGTGCCAGTAAGGGGGCGGGGGCAGGTATGAACACTGAAGCTTTCTTT. Translating gives CASKGAGAGMNTEAFF.

V usage is TRBV6-5 and J usage is TRBJ1-1, with D tentatively TRBD1 (5 bases). The V end was cut by 6 bases, the J end by 3 bases, with 8 bases between. The CDR3 sequence is 12 residues long. Per the germline V gene, CDR1 is MNHEY and CDR2 is SVGAGI. The CDR3 here is CASRGGDTEAFF. The DNA of the CDR3 is TGTGCCAGCAGGGGGGGGGACACTGAAGCTTTCTTT.

The chain is built from TRBV7-7 and TRBJ2-5; 11 bases fit TRBD2. The CDR3 totals 15 residues. V lost 5 bases, J lost 5 bases, and 7 bases stayed unmatched. Germline V gene lookup returns CDR1 SSHAT and CDR2 FNYEAQ (reference sequence). This CDR3 is CASSIELAGVETQYF. CDR3 DNA sequence: TGTGCCAGCAGCATCGAACTAGCGGGAGTGGAGACCCAGTACTTC.